The sequence of this T cell receptor beta chain was determined in a study of T cells in Graves' hyperthyroidism and ophthalmopathy. This clonotype has a single count. Its antigen is not identified. General observations from the study: Ophthalmopathy got predicted by the model a median roughly 6.1 months before its onset. Most thyroid-expanded clonotypes above 0.001 were also found in blood.

TCR beta CDR3 region amplification was performed from RNA transcripts. The primer set for the first-round RT-PCR of the TCR CDR3 was HTBI. TCRdb analysed the multiplex PCR reads with MiXCR anew, one entry per CDR3 protein. Among about 500,000 distinct CDR3 sequences listed, around 14% were seen once. Per germline, CDR1 MNHEY and CDR2 SVGAGI. The ends lost 2 bases at V and 5 bases at J; junction bases unmatched: 7. The CDR3 spans 18 residues. The chain recombines TRBV6-5 with TRBJ2-3; 16 bases map to TRBD2. This TCR was recovered from a woman aged 18 to 35 with Graves' hyperthyroidism. The specimen sequenced was blood. The CDR3 protein is CASSYRGLAGGRLDTQYF. CDR3 DNA: TGTGCCAGCAGTTACCGGGGACTAGCGGGAGGGCGGCTAGATACGCAGTATTTT.